The rows below give T cell receptor beta chains drawn from one sample of a study of blood T cell repertoires in COVID-19. Profiled with immunoSEQ multiplex PCR; TCRdb holds only in-frame clones, not every one. The sample includes 150,000 to 190,000 clones, over 70% of them seen just once. The material sequenced was peripheral blood. The origin of the receptors is a man aged 55 to 70 with acute or convalescent COVID-19. Both conserved end residues are part of each CDR3. D genes are given only for firm matches. Size is stated for part of the rows, as once, few or many counts, or as a class when the clone is expanded.

TRBD1,TRBJ1-5,TRBV6-6,few,CASRLTGDSNQPQHF,TGTGCCAGCAGATTGACAGGGGATAGCAATCAGCCCCAGCATTTT
-,TRBJ2-2,TRBV2,-,CASSAQGSTGELFF,TGTGCCAGCAGTGCCCAGGGGAGCACCGGGGAGCTGTTTTTT
-,TRBJ2-5,TRBV18,-,CASSPILGTGISPIQETQYF,TGTGCCAGCTCACCAATTCTCGGTACAGGGATCTCCCCCATACAAGAGACCCAGTACTTC
TRBD1,TRBJ1-3,TRBV7-9,-,CASSWDRASGNTIYF,TGTGCCAGCAGCTGGGACAGGGCCTCTGGAAACACCATATATTTT
-,TRBJ2-6,TRBV25-1,-,CASSDWGGRGTGANVLTF,TGTGCCAGCAGTGACTGGGGGGGCAGGGGAACTGGGGCCAACGTCCTGACTTTC
-,TRBJ2-1,TRBV7-2,-,CASSLEGGLGNEQFF,TGTGCCAGCAGCTTAGAGGGGGGGCTTGGAAATGAGCAGTTCTTC
TRBD2,TRBJ2-3,TRBV10-3,few,CAIGGRASGTDTQYF,TGTGCCATCGGGGGGAGGGCCTCGGGTACAGATACGCAGTATTTT
-,TRBJ1-5,TRBV18,few,CASSPRGNQPQHF,TGTGCCAGCTCACCGCGGGGCAATCAGCCCCAGCATTTT
TRBD1,TRBJ2-2,TRBV5-6,-,CASSRDRVGNRELFF,TGTGCCAGCAGCAGGGACAGGGTGGGGAATCGGGAGCTGTTTTTT
-,TRBJ1-3,TRBV30,-,CAWSPRGRAQNF,TGTGCCTGGAGTCCCCGGGGGAGGGCCCAAAATTTT
TRBD2,TRBJ2-7,TRBV28,-,CASSPASGIQRLAGSYEQYF,TGTGCCAGCAGTCCAGCCTCAGGCATTCAACGACTAGCGGGCTCCTACGAGCAGTACTTC
-,TRBJ1-5,TRBV19,-,CASNLEGRDQPQHF,TGTGCCAGTAATCTGGAGGGGAGAGATCAGCCCCAGCATTTT
TRBD2,TRBJ2-5,TRBV24-1,-,CATSDRGGSETQYF,TGTGCCACCAGTGATCGCGGGGGGTCCGAGACCCAGTACTTC
TRBD1,TRBJ2-1,TRBV7-6,-,CASSLSGTGAYNEQFF,TGTGCCAGCAGCTTATCCGGGACAGGGGCCTACAATGAGCAGTTCTTC
-,TRBJ2-6,TRBV7-3,once,CASSLGAGANVLTF,TGTGCCAGCAGCTTAGGGGCCGGGGCCAACGTCCTGACTTTC
-,TRBJ1-6,TRBV28,-,CASSLGSMNNSPLHF,TGTGCCAGCAGTTTGGGGAGTATGAATAATTCACCCCTCCACTTT
TRBD1,TRBJ1-5,TRBV29-1,-,CSARDSQGPQHF,TGCAGCGCGCGGGACAGCCAGGGACCCCAGCATTTT
TRBD1,TRBJ1-2,TRBV6-5,once,CASGPGTGRNYGYTF,TGTGCCAGCGGGCCGGGGACAGGGAGGAACTATGGCTACACCTTC
-,TRBJ2-7,TRBV7-2,-,CASSLGSGRAYEQYF,TGTGCCAGCAGCTTAGGGTCCGGCAGGGCTTACGAGCAGTACTTC
-,TRBJ2-3,TRBV9,-,CASSVALTDTQYF,TGTGCCAGCAGCGTAGCCCTCACAGATACGCAGTATTTT
TRBD1,TRBJ1-3,TRBV12-3/TRBV12-4,-,CASSQTGANTIYF,TGTGCCAGCAGCCAGACAGGGGCCAACACCATATATTTT
-,TRBJ2-5,TRBV3-1/TRBV3-2,-,CASSPTTRVETQYF,TGTGCCAGCAGCCCGACGACTAGGGTAGAGACCCAGTACTTC
-,TRBJ1-5,TRBV4-1,-,CASSQVFGNQPQHF,TGCGCCAGCAGCCAAGTGTTCGGTAATCAGCCCCAGCATTTT
-,TRBJ2-3,TRBV3-1/TRBV3-2,-,CASSAPGGVMGTDTQYF,TGTGCCAGCAGCGCACCTGGGGGCGTCATGGGCACAGATACGCAGTATTTT
-,TRBJ1-2,TRBV12-3/TRBV12-4,-,CASSLGPYGYTF,TGTGCCAGCAGTTTAGGTCCTTATGGCTACACCTTC
-,TRBJ1-6,TRBV6-2/TRBV6-3,once,CASSYSNRINSPLHF,TGTGCCAGCAGTTACTCGAACAGGATTAATTCACCCCTCCACTTT
-,TRBJ1-2,TRBV10-3,few,CAIRGGDYTF,TGTGCCATTCGAGGAGGGGACTACACCTTC
TRBD1,TRBJ2-3,TRBV25-1,-,CASSRDSFTDTQYF,TGTGCCAGCAGCCGGGACAGTTTCACAGATACGCAGTATTTT
-,TRBJ1-4,TRBV18,-,CASQRSGNEKLFF,TGTGCCAGCCAAAGGAGCGGCAATGAAAAACTGTTTTTT
TRBD1,TRBJ1-2,TRBV2,once,CASSRTGGSYGYTF,TGTGCCAGCAGCCGGACAGGGGGATCCTATGGCTACACCTTC
-,TRBJ1-6,TRBV18,-,CASSRSDTHSYNSPLHF,TGTGCCAGCTCACGATCGGACACACACTCCTATAATTCACCCCTCCACTTT
TRBD2,TRBJ2-5,TRBV27,-,CASSTTSGGRRQTQYF,TGTGCCAGCTCGACGACTAGCGGGGGCCGCCGGCAGACCCAGTACTTC
-,TRBJ1-1,TRBV6-5,few,CASRPGVNTEAFF,TGTGCCAGCAGACCGGGGGTGAACACTGAAGCTTTCTTT
-,TRBJ2-1,TRBV19,-,CASSILSFGNFNEQFF,TGTGCCAGTAGTATTCTCAGTTTCGGGAATTTCAATGAGCAGTTCTTC
TRBD1,TRBJ2-7,TRBV19,-,CASSIFGGGTGIVYEQYF,TGTGCCAGTAGTATTTTTGGGGGGGGGACAGGGATAGTCTACGAGCAGTACTTC
-,TRBJ1-2,TRBV7-9,-,CASSPILRQGIRHGYTF,TGTGCCAGCAGCCCCATTCTCCGTCAGGGAATAAGGCATGGCTACACCTTC
-,TRBJ1-2,TRBV7-2,-,CASSLVAVQGIHYGYTF,TGTGCCAGCAGCTTAGTGGCGGTTCAGGGAATACACTATGGCTACACCTTC
TRBD1,TRBJ1-4,TRBV7-2,-,CASSTKTGWSEKLFF,TGTGCCAGCAGCACAAAGACAGGGTGGAGTGAAAAACTGTTTTTT
-,TRBJ1-6,TRBV10-3,-,CAIGQEENSPLHF,TGTGCCATCGGCCAGGAGGAGAATTCACCCCTCCACTTT
-,TRBJ2-7,TRBV19,few,CASSISSTGITPYEQYF,TGTGCCAGTAGTATCTCTTCAACAGGGATAACTCCCTACGAGCAGTACTTC